By share, the clone carrying this TCR beta chain ranks as medium-sized. Produced via immunoSEQ multiplex PCR; TCRdb's table is partial and in-frame only. The repertoire holds roughly 45,000 clones, with roughly 78% as singletons. These data belong to a study of memory CD4+ T cells and cytomegalovirus serostatus. Study background: This sample comes from healthy Belgian adults, roughly 9 CMV seropositive, 24 seronegative.

The CDR3 loop spans 15 amino acids. V lost 4 bases and J lost 2; bases outside the gene matches: 6. From germline, CDR1 is SGHNT and CDR2 YYREEE (reference sequence). The sort gate was single viable CD3+CD4+CD8-CD45RO+ cells for memory CD4+ T cells. This chain joins TRBV5-4 and TRBJ2-7; TRBD2 agrees at 10 bases. This receptor was identified in an adult in good health and CMV-seronegative. The material sequenced was memory CD4+ T cells from blood. The CDR3 nucleotides read TGTGCCAGCAGCGGATGGACTAGCGGAACCTACGAGCAGTACTTC. It specifies CASSGWTSGTYEQYF. Full variable domain (rest looked up from reference TRBV5-4 and TRBJ2-7): ETGVTQSPTHLIKTRGQQVTLRCSSQSGHNTVSWYQQALGQGPQFIFQYYREEENGRGNFPPRFSGLQFPNYSSELNVNALELDDSALYLCASSGWTSGTYEQYFGPGTRLTVT.